The text below deals with one TCR beta chain. Antigen specificity is unknown. This sample is part of a study of cytomegalovirus exposure and HLA in healthy donors. Study information: There were approximately 400 genotyped donors. Of these, about 86% fell in the genetic ancestry cluster associated with self-reported Caucasian donors. Study-level results: Cytomegalovirus association was listed for approximately 160 TCR beta chains. As a later analysis showed, several of the most significant clusters appeared to be linked to common viral pathogens.

Primers: 60 Vbeta forward and 13 Jbeta reverse. Data came from immunoSEQ multiplex PCR; TCRdb stores just in-frame clones and leaves some out. The table lists approximately 130,000 clones, approximately 80% of them singletons. This CDR3 contains 14 residues. CDR1 is GTSNPN and CDR2 is SVGIG in the germline V gene (reference sequence). V lost 2 bases and J lost 0, with 8 bases in between. This sequence joins TRBV30 and TRBJ2-1; tentatively, D is TRBD1 (5 bases). Sequencing was done on a sample of PBMCs. The TCR comes from a female donor in good health and CMV-seropositive. DNA for the CDR3: TGTGCCTGGAGTATGGGGCTCTCCTACAATGAGCAGTTCTTC. Its protein product is CAWSMGLSYNEQFF. The full variable domain, its missing parts supplied by reference TRBV30 and TRBJ2-1, is SQTIHQWPATLVQPVGSPLSLECTVEGTSNPNLYWYRQAAGRGLQLLFYSVGIGQISSEVPQNLSASRPQDRQFILSSKKLLLSDSGFYLCAWSMGLSYNEQFFGPGTRLTVL.